The subject of this entry is one TCR beta chain. At one of its ends the junction is not consistent with the germline gene, which may arise from a read error. This entry is derived from a study of human T cells and chemical hapten exposure. About the study: Per-sample variation in TCR yield stemmed mainly from small pooled library volume differences.

Germline CDR1 reads MDHEN; CDR2 reads SYDVKM. The CDR3 spans 15 residues. Stated time point: patch test 1, 2 weeks after DPC sensitization. Noted treatment: therapeutic diphenylcyclopropenone sensitization with weekly scalp DPC. Whole blood that had not been fractionated was the source of extracted total RNA. TCRdb analysed the RACE reads with MiXCR anew, one entry per CDR3 protein. The sample carries more than 65,000 distinct CDR3 sequences, more than 30% recorded once. The source of this sequence is a man aged 40-49 years with alopecia areata. Some clones in this sample may be carry-over from other donors' samples. Here the sequenced sample was whole blood, taken in connection with sensitization to the hapten diphenylcyclopropenone (DPC). V is TRBV28 and J is TRBJ1-5, with TRBD1 matching over 7 bases. The chain's CDR3 is CASSFRGRVGQPRHF. The CDR3 nucleotides read TGTGCCAGCAGTTTCCGGGGCAGGGTGGGACAGCCCCGGCATTTT.